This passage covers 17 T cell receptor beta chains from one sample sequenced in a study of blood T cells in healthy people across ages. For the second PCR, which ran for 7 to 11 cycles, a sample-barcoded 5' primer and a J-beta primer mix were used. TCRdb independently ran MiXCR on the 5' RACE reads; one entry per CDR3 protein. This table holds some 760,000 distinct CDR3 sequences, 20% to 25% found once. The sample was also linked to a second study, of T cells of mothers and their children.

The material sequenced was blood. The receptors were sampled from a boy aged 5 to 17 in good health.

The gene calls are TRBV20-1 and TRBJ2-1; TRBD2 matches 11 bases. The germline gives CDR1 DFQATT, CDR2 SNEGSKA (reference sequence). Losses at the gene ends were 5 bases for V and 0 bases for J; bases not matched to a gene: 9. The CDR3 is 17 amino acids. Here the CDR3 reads CSAALAGGYSSYNEQFF. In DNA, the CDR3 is TGCAGTGCTGCTCTAGCGGGAGGCTACAGCTCCTACAATGAGCAGTTCTTC.

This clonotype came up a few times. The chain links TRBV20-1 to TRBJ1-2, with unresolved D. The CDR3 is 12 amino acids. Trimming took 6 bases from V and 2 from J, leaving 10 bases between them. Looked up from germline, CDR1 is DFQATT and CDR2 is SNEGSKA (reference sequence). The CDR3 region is CSAPNGNYGYTF. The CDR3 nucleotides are TGCAGTGCCCCGAACGGAAACTATGGCTACACCTTC.

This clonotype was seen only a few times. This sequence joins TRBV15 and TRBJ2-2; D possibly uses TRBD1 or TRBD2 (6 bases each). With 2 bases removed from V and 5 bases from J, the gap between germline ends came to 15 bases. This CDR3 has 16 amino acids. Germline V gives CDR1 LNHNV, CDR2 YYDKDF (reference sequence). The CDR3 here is CATSRPLGGLTGELFF. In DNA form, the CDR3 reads TGTGCCACCAGCAGACCCCTTGGGGGGCTGACCGGGGAGCTGTTTTTT. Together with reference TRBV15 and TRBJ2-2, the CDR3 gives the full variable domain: DAMVIQNPRYQVTQFGKPVTLSCSQTLNHNVMYWYQQKSSQAPKLLFHYYDKDFNNEADTPDNFQSRRPNTSFCFLDIRSPGLGDTAMYLCATSRPLGGLTGELFFGEGSRLTVL.

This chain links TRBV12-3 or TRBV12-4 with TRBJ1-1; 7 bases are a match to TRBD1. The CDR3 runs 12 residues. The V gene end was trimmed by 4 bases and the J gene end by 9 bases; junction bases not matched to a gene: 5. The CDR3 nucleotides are TGTGCCAGCAGTTCAAGACAGGGACAAGCTTTCTTT. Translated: CASSSRQGQAFF.

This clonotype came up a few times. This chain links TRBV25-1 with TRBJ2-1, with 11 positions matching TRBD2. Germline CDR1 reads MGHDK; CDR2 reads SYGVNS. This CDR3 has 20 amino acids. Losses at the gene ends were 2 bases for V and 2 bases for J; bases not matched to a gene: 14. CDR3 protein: CASSESPLLPSGRPYNEQFF. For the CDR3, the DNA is TGTGCCAGCAGTGAAAGCCCCCTCCTCCCTAGCGGGAGGCCCTACAATGAGCAGTTCTTC.

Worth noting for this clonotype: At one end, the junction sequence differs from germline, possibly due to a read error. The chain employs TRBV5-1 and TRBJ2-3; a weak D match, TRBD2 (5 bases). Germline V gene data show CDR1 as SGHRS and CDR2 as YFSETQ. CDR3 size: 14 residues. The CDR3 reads CAGSLSGGWDTQYF. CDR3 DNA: TGCGCCGGCAGCTTGAGCGGTGGATGGGATACGCAGTATTTT.

The CDR3 reads CASSETGASSYEQYF. The CDR3, as DNA: TGTGCCAGCAGCGAGACAGGGGCGAGCTCCTACGAGCAGTACTTC. V is TRBV6-1 and J is TRBJ2-7; the match to TRBD1 covers 8 bases. V dropped 6 bases and J dropped 0; count of bases not matched to a gene: 7. Germline lookup yields CDR1 MNHNS and CDR2 SASEGT. The CDR3 contains 15 residues.

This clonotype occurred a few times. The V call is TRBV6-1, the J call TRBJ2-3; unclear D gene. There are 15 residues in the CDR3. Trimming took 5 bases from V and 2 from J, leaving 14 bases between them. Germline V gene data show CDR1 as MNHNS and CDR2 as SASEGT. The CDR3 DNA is TGTGCCAGCAGTCCCGACCTATGGAACACAGATACGCAGTATTTT. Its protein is CASSPDLWNTDTQYF.

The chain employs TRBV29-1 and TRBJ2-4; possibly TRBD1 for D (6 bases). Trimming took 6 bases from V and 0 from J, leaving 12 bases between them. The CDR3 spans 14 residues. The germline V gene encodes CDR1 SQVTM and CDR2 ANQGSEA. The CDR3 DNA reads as TGCAGCGTCCAGGGGAAAGTAGCCAAAAACATTCAGTACTTC. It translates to CSVQGKVAKNIQYF.

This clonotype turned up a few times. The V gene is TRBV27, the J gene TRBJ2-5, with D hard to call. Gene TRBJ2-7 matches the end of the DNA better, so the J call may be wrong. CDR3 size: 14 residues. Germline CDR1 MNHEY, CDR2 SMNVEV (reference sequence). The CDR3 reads CASSRNFGSYEQYF. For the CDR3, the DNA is TGTGCCAGCAGCCGTAACTTTGGCTCCTACGAGCAGTACTTC.

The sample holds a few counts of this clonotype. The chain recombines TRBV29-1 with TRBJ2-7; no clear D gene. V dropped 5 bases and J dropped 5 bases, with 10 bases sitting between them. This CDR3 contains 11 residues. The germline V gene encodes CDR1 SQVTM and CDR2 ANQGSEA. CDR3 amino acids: CSVILAHEQYF. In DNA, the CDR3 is TGCAGCGTTATCTTAGCACACGAGCAGTACTTC.

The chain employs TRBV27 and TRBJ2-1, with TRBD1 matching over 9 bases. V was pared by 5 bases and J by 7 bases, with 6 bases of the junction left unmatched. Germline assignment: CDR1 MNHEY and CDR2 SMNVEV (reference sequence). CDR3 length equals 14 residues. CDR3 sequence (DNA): TGTGCCAGCAGTACCGGGACAGGGTGGAATGAGCAGTTCTTC. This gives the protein CASSTGTGWNEQFF.

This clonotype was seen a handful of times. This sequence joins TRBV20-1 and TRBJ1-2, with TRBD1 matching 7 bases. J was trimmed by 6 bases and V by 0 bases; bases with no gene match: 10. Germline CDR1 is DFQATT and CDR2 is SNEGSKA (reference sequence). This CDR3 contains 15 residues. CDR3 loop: CSARDPFGRGDGYTF. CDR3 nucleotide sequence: TGCAGTGCTAGAGACCCCTTCGGCAGGGGGGATGGCTACACCTTC.

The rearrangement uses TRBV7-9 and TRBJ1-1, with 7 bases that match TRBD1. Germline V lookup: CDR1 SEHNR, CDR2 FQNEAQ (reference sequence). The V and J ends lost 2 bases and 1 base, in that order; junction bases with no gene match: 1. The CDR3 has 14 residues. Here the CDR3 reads CASSLRDRNTEAFF. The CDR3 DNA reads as TGTGCCAGCAGCTTACGGGACAGGAACACTGAAGCTTTCTTT. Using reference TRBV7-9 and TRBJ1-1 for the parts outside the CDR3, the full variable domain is DTGVSQNPRHKITKRGQNVTFRCDPISEHNRLYWYRQTLGQGPEFLTYFQNEAQLEKSRLLSDRFSAERPKGSFSTLEIQRTEQGDSAMYLCASSLRDRNTEAFFGQGTRLTVV.

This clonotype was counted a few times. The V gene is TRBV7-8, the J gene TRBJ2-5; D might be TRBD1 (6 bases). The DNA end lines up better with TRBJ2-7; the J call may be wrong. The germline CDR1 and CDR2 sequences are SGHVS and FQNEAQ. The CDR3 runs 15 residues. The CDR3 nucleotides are TGTGCCAGCAGCCCTAGGGGGTCTCATACCTACGAGCAGTACTTC. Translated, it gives CASSPRGSHTYEQYF.

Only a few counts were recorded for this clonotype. DNA of the CDR3: TGTGCCAGCAGCTTAGCGTTCGGCGGGAGCTCCTACAATGAGCAGTTCTTC. Translating gives CASSLAFGGSSYNEQFF. This chain connects TRBV11-1 to TRBJ2-1, with 7 bases aligning to TRBD2. Germline V gene data show CDR1 as SGHAT and CDR2 as FQDESV (reference sequence). V lost 0 bases to trimming and J lost 0 bases; unmatched junction nucleotides: 5. The length of the CDR3 is 17 residues.

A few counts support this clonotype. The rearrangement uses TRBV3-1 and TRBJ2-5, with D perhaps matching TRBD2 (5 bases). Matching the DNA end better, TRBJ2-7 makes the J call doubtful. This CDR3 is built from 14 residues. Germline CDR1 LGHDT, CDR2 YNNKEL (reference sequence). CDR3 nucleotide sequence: TGTGCCAGCAGCCTCCATAGCGTCTCCTACGAGCAGTACTTC. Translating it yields CASSLHSVSYEQYF.